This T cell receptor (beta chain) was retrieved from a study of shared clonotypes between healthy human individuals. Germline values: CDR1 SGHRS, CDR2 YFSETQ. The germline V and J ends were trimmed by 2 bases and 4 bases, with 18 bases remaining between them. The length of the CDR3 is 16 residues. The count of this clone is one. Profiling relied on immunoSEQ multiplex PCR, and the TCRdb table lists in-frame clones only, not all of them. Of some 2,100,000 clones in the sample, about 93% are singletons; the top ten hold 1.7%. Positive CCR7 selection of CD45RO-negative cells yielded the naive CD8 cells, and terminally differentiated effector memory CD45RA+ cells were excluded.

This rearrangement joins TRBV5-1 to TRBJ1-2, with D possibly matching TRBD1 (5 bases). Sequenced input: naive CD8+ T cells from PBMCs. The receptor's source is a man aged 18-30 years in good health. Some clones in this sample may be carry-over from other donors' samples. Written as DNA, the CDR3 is TGCGCCAGCAGCTTTTACTTCGGGACGACGGGCTATGGCTACACCTTC. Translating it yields CASSFYFGTTGYGYTF. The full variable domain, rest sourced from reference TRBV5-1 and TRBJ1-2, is KAGVTQTPRYLIKTRGQQVTLSCSPISGHRSVSWYQQTPGQGLQFLFEYFSETQRNKGNFPGRFSGRQFSNSRSEMNVSTLELGDSALYLCASSFYFGTTGYGYTFGSGTRLTVV.